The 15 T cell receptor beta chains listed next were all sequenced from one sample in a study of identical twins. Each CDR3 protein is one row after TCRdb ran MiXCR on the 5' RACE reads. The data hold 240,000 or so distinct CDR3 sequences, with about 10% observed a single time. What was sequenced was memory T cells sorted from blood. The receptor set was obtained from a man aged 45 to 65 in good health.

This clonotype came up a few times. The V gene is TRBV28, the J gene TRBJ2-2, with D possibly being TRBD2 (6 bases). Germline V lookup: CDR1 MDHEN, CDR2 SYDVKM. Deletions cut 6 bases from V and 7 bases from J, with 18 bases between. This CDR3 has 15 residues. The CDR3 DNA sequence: TGTGCCAGCAGCTCCGGATCGGGGGTTTTCGGGGAGCTGTTTTTT. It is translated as CASSSGSGVFGELFF.

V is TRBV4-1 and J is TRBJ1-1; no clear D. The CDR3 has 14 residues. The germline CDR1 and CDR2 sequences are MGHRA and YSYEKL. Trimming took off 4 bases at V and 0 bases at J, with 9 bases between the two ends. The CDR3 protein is CASSRALMNTEAFF. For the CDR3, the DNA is TGCGCCAGCAGCCGAGCTCTCATGAACACTGAAGCTTTCTTT.

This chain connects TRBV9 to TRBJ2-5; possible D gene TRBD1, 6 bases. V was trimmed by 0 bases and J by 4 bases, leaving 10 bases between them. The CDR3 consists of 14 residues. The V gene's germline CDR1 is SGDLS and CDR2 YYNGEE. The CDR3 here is CASSVAWGRETQYF. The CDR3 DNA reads TGTGCCAGCAGCGTAGCTTGGGGGCGAGAGACCCAGTACTTC. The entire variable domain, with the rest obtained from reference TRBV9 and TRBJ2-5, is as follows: DSGVTQTPKHLITATGQRVTLRCSPRSGDLSVYWYQQSLDQGLQFLIQYYNGEERAKGNILERFSAQQFPDLHSELNLSSLELGDSALYFCASSVAWGRETQYFGPGTRLLVL.

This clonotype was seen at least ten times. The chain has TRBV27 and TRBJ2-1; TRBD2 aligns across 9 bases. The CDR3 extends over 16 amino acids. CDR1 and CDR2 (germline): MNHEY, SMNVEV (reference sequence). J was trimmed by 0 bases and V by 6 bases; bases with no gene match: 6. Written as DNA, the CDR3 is TGTGCCAGCAGCATAAGCGGGGGGAGCTCCTACAATGAGCAGTTCTTC. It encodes CASSISGGSSYNEQFF.

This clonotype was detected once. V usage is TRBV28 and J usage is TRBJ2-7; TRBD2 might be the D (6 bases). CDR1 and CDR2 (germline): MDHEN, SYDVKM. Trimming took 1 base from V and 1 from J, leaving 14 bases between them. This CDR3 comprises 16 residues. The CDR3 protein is CASSLFGGTESYEQYF. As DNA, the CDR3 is TGTGCCAGCAGTTTATTCGGAGGGACCGAGTCCTACGAGCAGTACTTC.

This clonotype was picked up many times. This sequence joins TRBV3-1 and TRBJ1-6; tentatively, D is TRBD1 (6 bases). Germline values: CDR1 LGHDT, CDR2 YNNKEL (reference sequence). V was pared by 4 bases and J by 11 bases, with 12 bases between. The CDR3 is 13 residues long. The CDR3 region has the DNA TGTGCCAGCAGCCGGCCGGCAGGGGCACCCCTCCACTTT. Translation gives CASSRPAGAPLHF.

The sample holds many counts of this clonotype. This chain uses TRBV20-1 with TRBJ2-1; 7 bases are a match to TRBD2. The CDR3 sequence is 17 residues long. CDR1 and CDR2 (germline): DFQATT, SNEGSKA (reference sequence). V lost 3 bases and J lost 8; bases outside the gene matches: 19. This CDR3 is CSAREALVRREFHEQFF. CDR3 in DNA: TGCAGTGCTAGGGAGGCGTTGGTGAGGCGGGAGTTTCATGAGCAGTTCTTC.

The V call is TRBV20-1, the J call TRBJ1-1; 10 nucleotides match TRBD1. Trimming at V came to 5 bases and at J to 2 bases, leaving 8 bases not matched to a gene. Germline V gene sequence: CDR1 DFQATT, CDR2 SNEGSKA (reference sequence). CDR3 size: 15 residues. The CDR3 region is CSAWTRDRGNTEAFF. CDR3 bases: TGCAGTGCTTGGACTCGGGACAGGGGAAACACTGAAGCTTTCTTT.

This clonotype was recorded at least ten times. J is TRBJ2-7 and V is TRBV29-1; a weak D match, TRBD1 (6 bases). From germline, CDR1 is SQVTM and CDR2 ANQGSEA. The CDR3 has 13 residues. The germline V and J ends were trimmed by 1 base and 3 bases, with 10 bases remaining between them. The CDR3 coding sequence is TGCAGCGTTGAAGGGACAGTTAGCTACGAGCAGTACTTC. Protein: CSVEGTVSYEQYF.

The CDR3, as DNA: TGTGCCTGGAGTGTAAACAGGGGCCCCCGGGACGAGCAGTACTTC. Amino acid sequence: CAWSVNRGPRDEQYF. This chain connects TRBV30 to TRBJ2-7, with 7 positions matching TRBD1. Trimming at V came to 0 bases and at J to 5 bases, leaving 10 bases not matched to a gene. CDR3 length equals 15 residues. Germline V gene data show CDR1 as GTSNPN and CDR2 as SVGIG (reference sequence).

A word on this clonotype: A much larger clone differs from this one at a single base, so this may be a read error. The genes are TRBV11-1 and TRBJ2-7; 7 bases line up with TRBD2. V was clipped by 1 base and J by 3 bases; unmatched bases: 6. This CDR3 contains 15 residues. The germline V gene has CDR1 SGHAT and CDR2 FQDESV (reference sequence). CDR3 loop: CASSLDLRTSYEQYF. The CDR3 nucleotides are TGTGCCAGCAGCTTAGACCTGAGGACTAGCTACGAGCAGTACTTC.

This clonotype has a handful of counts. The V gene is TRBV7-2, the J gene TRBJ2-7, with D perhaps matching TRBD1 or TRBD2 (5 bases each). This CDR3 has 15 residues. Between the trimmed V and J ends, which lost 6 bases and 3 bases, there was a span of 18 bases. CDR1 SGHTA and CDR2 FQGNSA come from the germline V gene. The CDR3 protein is CASSYRDGSYYEQYF. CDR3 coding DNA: TGTGCCAGCAGTTACCGGGACGGAAGCTACTACGAGCAGTACTTC.

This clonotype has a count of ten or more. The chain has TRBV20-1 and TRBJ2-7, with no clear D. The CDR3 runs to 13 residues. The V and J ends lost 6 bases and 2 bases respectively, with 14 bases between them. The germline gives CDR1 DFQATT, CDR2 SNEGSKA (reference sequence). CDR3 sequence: CSAPFSPTYEQYF. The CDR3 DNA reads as TGCAGTGCCCCCTTCTCCCCTACCTACGAGCAGTACTTC.

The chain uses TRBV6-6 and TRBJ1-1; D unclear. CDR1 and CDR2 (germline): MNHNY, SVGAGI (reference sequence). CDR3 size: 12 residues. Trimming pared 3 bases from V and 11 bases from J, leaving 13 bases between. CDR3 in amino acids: CASSYNPLEAFF. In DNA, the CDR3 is TGTGCCAGCAGTTATAACCCCCTGGAGGCTTTCTTT.

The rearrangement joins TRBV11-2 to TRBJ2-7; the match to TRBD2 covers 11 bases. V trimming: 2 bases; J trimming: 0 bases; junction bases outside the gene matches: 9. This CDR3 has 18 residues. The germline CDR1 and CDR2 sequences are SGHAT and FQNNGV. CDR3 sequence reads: CASSLYRTSGSGSYEQYF. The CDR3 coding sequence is TGTGCCAGCAGCTTATATAGGACTAGCGGGTCTGGCTCCTACGAGCAGTACTTC.